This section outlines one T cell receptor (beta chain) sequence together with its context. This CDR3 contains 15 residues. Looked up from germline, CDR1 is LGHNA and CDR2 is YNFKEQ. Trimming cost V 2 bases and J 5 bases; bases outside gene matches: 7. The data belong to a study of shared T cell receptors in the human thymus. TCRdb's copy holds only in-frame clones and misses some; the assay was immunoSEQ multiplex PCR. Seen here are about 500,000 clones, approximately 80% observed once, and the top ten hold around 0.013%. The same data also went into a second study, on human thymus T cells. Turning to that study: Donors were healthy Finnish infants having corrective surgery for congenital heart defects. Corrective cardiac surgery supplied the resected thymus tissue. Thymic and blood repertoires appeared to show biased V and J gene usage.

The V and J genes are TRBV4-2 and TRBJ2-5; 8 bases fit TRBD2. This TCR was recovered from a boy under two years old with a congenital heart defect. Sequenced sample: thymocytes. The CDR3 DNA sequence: TGTGCCAGCAGCCAAAGGACCGGGACTAGTGAGACCCAGTACTTC. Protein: CASSQRTGTSETQYF.